A selection of T cell receptor beta chains follows, all from one sample in a study of vaccination and CD4 T cells after COVID-19. Each CDR3 protein is one row after TCRdb ran MiXCR on the PCR reads. The table records some 11,000 distinct CDR3 sequences, roughly 26% of them present only once. Their antigen targets remain unknown. Sequenced input: cultured CD4+ T cells from blood. These TCRs come from a human donor with COVID-19. The CDR3 runs from the conserved cysteine through the conserved F or W. A D gene is named only where the DNA matches it firmly. The size entry is marked missing in some rows and otherwise reads once, few, many or a size class.

clone_size,d_call,j_call,cdr3_length,v_call,cdr3_nt,cdr3_aa
NA,NA,TRBJ1-2,15,TRBV9,TGTGCCAGCAGCGTAACCCTCCGGGCCGAAAGTGGCTACACCTTC,CASSVTLRAESGYTF
NA,TRBD2,TRBJ2-3,17,TRBV24-1,TGTGCCACCAGTGATTTCGTAGCGGGGGGATCCACAGATACGCAGTATTTT,CATSDFVAGGSTDTQYF
NA,NA,TRBJ1-2,15,TRBV7-2,TGTGCCAGCAGCTTGGGGACGGATATCTTGGGTGGCTACACCTTC,CASSLGTDILGGYTF
NA,TRBD1,TRBJ1-1,13,TRBV5-6,TGTGCCAGCAGGGGGACAGGGGGAACTGAAGCTTTCTTT,CASRGTGGTEAFF
NA,TRBD2,TRBJ2-3,18,TRBV19,TGTGCCAGTAGTCGGACCTCCGACTCGCGGGGGGGCACAGATACGCAGTATTTT,CASSRTSDSRGGTDTQYF
few,NA,TRBJ2-7,18,TRBV24-1,TGTGCCACCAGTGATTTGCAAGGGGCAGGAGTCATGTCCTACGAGCAGTACTTC,CATSDLQGAGVMSYEQYF
few,NA,TRBJ1-1,13,TRBV11-2,TGTGCCAGCAGCTTAGATCTATCAGAAGAAGCTTTCTTT,CASSLDLSEEAFF
NA,NA,TRBJ1-3,17,TRBV14,TGTGCCAGCAGCCAAGAACCCCAGGCAGCCCCCCGAAACACCATATATTTT,CASSQEPQAAPRNTIYF
NA,TRBD1,TRBJ2-6,17,TRBV28,TGTGCCAGCAGAAGGGACAGCGCAAGCTCTGGGGCCAACGTCCTGACTTTC,CASRRDSASSGANVLTF
NA,NA,TRBJ2-5,14,TRBV12-3/TRBV12-4,TGTGCCAGCAGTTTTGGGGACGGACAAGAGGCCCAGTACTTC,CASSFGDGQEAQYF
few,NA,TRBJ2-7,13,TRBV11-2,TGTGCCAGCAGCTTAGCTCACTCCTACGAGCAGTACTTC,CASSLAHSYEQYF
NA,NA,TRBJ1-5,16,TRBV7-3,TGTGCCAGCAGCCACCATGAAGGACACCTGAATCAGCCCCAGCATTTT,CASSHHEGHLNQPQHF
few,NA,TRBJ1-5,14,TRBV19,TGTGCCAGTAGTAAAGGGCAGTTCAATCAGCCCCAGCATTTT,CASSKGQFNQPQHF
NA,TRBD2,TRBJ2-5,16,TRBV20-1,TGCAGTGCTAGAGGGGGGGGGTTAGGCGTCCAAGAGACCCAGTACTTC,CSARGGGLGVQETQYF
NA,TRBD1,TRBJ1-1,15,TRBV6-1,TGTGCCAGCAGTACGGACAGGTCAGTGAGCACTGAAGCTTTCTTT,CASSTDRSVSTEAFF
NA,TRBD2,TRBJ2-5,14,TRBV5-4,TGTGCCAGCAGCTCGAGCGGGGGGCAAGAGACCCAGTACTTC,CASSSSGGQETQYF
NA,TRBD2,TRBJ2-7,13,TRBV20-1,TGCAGTGCTAGACATGGGGGGGTTGACGAGCAGTACTTC,CSARHGGVDEQYF
NA,NA,TRBJ2-5,14,TRBV27,TGTGCCAGCAGTTCCCTGGACAGAGAAGAGACCCAGTACTTC,CASSSLDREETQYF
NA,NA,TRBJ1-2,14,TRBV10-3,TGTGCCATCAGTGTCAATGAGGGGACGGAGGGCTACACCTTC,CAISVNEGTEGYTF
NA,NA,TRBJ2-2,14,TRBV10-2,TGCGCCAGCAGTGAGGATTCTCGGGCCGGGGAGCTGTTTTTT,CASSEDSRAGELFF
few,NA,TRBJ2-3,14,TRBV6-2/TRBV6-3,TGTGCCAGCACCCATGGGGTTAGCACAGATACGCAGTATTTT,CASTHGVSTDTQYF
NA,NA,TRBJ1-2,12,TRBV11-2,TGTGCCAGCAGCCTAGATCGACTTGGCTACACCTTC,CASSLDRLGYTF
once,NA,TRBJ2-7,16,TRBV14,TGTGCCAGCAGCCACCGTGCTGTAAGTAGCCCCTACGAGCAGTACTTC,CASSHRAVSSPYEQYF
few,NA,TRBJ1-6,13,TRBV7-9,TGTGCCAGCAGCTTAGGAGGGCCTTGGGCCCTCCACTTT,CASSLGGPWALHF
once,TRBD1,TRBJ1-1,16,TRBV2,TGTGCCAGCAGTGAAGCAAAGGGGGCCTTGAACACTGAAGCTTTCTTT,CASSEAKGALNTEAFF
few,NA,TRBJ1-6,16,TRBV6-1,TGTGCCAGCAGCCTAGGACAGAGCTCCTATAATTCACCCCTCCACTTT,CASSLGQSSYNSPLHF
few,NA,TRBJ1-5,17,TRBV10-1,TGCGCCAGCAGTGGGGGGGGGCCAGGAGATGGGAATCAGCCCCAGCATTTT,CASSGGGPGDGNQPQHF
NA,NA,TRBJ1-1,16,TRBV5-4,TGTGCCAGCACCCCGGGTAAAGGGCGGATAAACACTGAAGCTTTCTTT,CASTPGKGRINTEAFF
NA,NA,TRBJ1-1,13,TRBV14,TGTGCCAGCAGCCCGTCTCCCAACACTGAAGCTTTCTTT,CASSPSPNTEAFF
NA,NA,TRBJ2-5,16,TRBV7-8,TGTGCCAGCAGCTTGCAACAGACACCCCTTCAAGAGACCCAGTACTTC,CASSLQQTPLQETQYF
NA,NA,TRBJ1-5,14,TRBV7-2,TGTGCCAGCAGCTTAGATACAGGAAATCAGCCCCAGCATTTT,CASSLDTGNQPQHF
NA,NA,TRBJ2-5,13,TRBV7-2,TGTGCCAGCAGCTTAGGGGGGTTCGAGACCCAGTACTTC,CASSLGGFETQYF
NA,NA,TRBJ2-7,15,TRBV7-2,TGTGCCAGCAGCCCGGGGGGGACAGGTTCCTACGAGCAGTACTTC,CASSPGGTGSYEQYF
NA,NA,TRBJ2-1,14,TRBV24-1,TGTGCCACCAGTAGTGACAAGTTCTACAATGAGCAGTTCTTC,CATSSDKFYNEQFF
NA,NA,TRBJ2-7,14,TRBV24-1,TGTGCCACCAGTGACCCTGGACCGGCGGGAGAGCAGTACTTC,CATSDPGPAGEQYF
few,NA,TRBJ2-7,14,TRBV11-2,TGTGCCAGCAGCTTAGGACTAGTCTCCTACGAGCAGTACTTC,CASSLGLVSYEQYF
NA,TRBD2,TRBJ2-3,14,TRBV12-3/TRBV12-4,TGTGCCAGCATCCTAGCGGGGACCACAGATACGCAGTATTTT,CASILAGTTDTQYF
once,TRBD1,TRBJ1-4,14,TRBV7-2,TGTGCCAGCAGATTGGGACAGGCGGGAGAAAAACTGTTTTTT,CASRLGQAGEKLFF
NA,TRBD1,TRBJ2-1,15,TRBV18,TGTGCCAGCTCACCCAGGACAGGCTCCTACAATGAGCAGTTCTTC,CASSPRTGSYNEQFF
NA,NA,TRBJ2-2,12,TRBV7-2,TGTGCCAGCCCCCGAGGGGCCGGGGAGCTGTTTTTT,CASPRGAGELFF
few,TRBD2,TRBJ2-2,18,TRBV7-8,TGTGCCAGCAGCACAAGACTAGCGGGGGGGGTGGTCACCGGGGAGCTGTTTTTT,CASSTRLAGGVVTGELFF
NA,NA,TRBJ1-1,12,TRBV30,TGTGCCTGGAGCGGACAGCTTACTGAAGCTTTCTTT,CAWSGQLTEAFF
NA,NA,TRBJ2-5,12,TRBV7-8,TGTGCCAGCAGCCTAGTAGTTGAGCCCCAGTACTTC,CASSLVVEPQYF
NA,NA,TRBJ1-2,11,TRBV5-4,TGTGCCAGCAGCTTGCTGGGGGCGTCCTCCTTC,CASSLLGASSF
NA,NA,TRBJ2-5,15,TRBV11-3,TGTGCCAGCAGCTCACAGAGGGGGGGAGAAGAGACCCAGTACTTC,CASSSQRGGEETQYF
NA,TRBD1,TRBJ1-5,16,TRBV5-6,TGTGCCAGCAGCCCGGACAGGGGTGGGGGCAATCAGCCCCAGCATTTT,CASSPDRGGGNQPQHF
few,NA,TRBJ1-2,13,TRBV2,TGTGCCAGCAGTGAGCGAGGGAACTATGGCTACACCTTC,CASSERGNYGYTF
few,NA,TRBJ1-1,14,TRBV27,TGTGCCAGCAGTTGGGGGACTGTGAACACTGAAGCTTTCTTT,CASSWGTVNTEAFF
once,NA,TRBJ1-4,15,TRBV7-2,TGTGCCAGCAGTCGGGAGGGACAAGGACCTGAAAAACTGTTTTTT,CASSREGQGPEKLFF
large,TRBD2,TRBJ2-3,18,TRBV19,TGTGCCAGTAGTATAGGGACCGGCGGGGGGATTAGCACAGATACGCAGTATTTT,CASSIGTGGGISTDTQYF
NA,TRBD1,TRBJ1-1,17,TRBV2,TGTGCCAGCCAGGGACAGAGAGGGACAGGGGAGGGGACTGAAGCTTTCTTT,CASQGQRGTGEGTEAFF
NA,NA,TRBJ2-5,16,TRBV6-5,TGTGCCAGCAGTTCCCTCCTGGACCCATCCCCAGAGACCCAGTACTTC,CASSSLLDPSPETQYF
few,TRBD2,TRBJ2-7,17,TRBV20-1,TGCAGTGCTAGCCTTAGATTAAGCGGGGGGATTGCCTACGAGCAGTACTTC,CSASLRLSGGIAYEQYF
NA,TRBD2,TRBJ2-7,15,TRBV2,TGTGCCAGCAGTGTCGGGCTAGCGGGGGGGTCCGAGCAGTACTTC,CASSVGLAGGSEQYF
few,NA,TRBJ2-5,14,TRBV20-1,TGCAGTGCTAGAGTCGACGGTGGGGGAGAGACCCAGTACTTC,CSARVDGGGETQYF
few,TRBD2,TRBJ2-5,18,TRBV11-1,TGTGCCAGCCGAAGCGGGGCTAGCGGATATAAGCTACAAGAGACCCAGTACTTC,CASRSGASGYKLQETQYF
few,TRBD1,TRBJ1-1,16,TRBV7-2,TGTGCCAGCAGCTTAGCGACAGGGGCAACGAACACTGAAGCTTTCTTT,CASSLATGATNTEAFF
NA,NA,TRBJ2-5,15,TRBV11-3,TGTGCCAGCAGCTTAGGGATCGGGCAGAAAGAGACCCAGTACTTC,CASSLGIGQKETQYF
few,TRBD1,TRBJ1-5,19,TRBV7-9,TGTGCCAGCAGCTCAGGCTTGACAGGGGGCGGGCGTCTCAATCAGCCCCAGCATTTT,CASSSGLTGGGRLNQPQHF